This entry is about one T cell receptor beta chain. Antigen unknown. This entry belongs to a study of shared clonotypes between healthy human individuals. Study-level results: Naive CD4 clonotypes were shared across a handful of donors at around 5.4%.

Deep was the level used in running the assay. Some clones are missing from TCRdb's copy, which holds only in-frame ones; the method was immunoSEQ multiplex PCR. The repertoire holds under 750,000 clones, with about two thirds as singletons. Germline CDR1 is MNHEY and CDR2 is SVGAGI. This CDR3 is 16 amino acids long. V lost 2 bases to trimming and J lost 0 bases, with 13 bases between them. The specimen was memory CD4+ T cells sorted from blood. Subset specified: CD45RA-negative fraction. The TCR comes from a woman aged 30 to 39 in good health. The V call is TRBV6-5, the J call TRBJ1-2; D is ambiguous. The CDR3 region has the DNA TGTGCCAGCAGTTACCTACCGGGAGGGACTAACTATGGCTACACCTTC. The encoded protein is CASSYLPGGTNYGYTF.